This T cell receptor (beta chain) was recorded in a study of blood T cell repertoires in COVID-19. Looking at the study overall: COVID-19 samples collected from the United States, Italy and Spain covered acute and convalescent phases. Sample material is recorded as cDNA or gDNA derived from T cells, B-cell-depleted T cells, or PBMCs.

TCRdb keeps only in-frame clones here, not all; method: immunoSEQ multiplex PCR. The table records 95,000 to 150,000 clones, 80% of them present only once. The V gene end was trimmed by 4 bases and the J gene end by 4 bases; junction bases not matched to a gene: 6. Germline V gene sequence: CDR1 KGHDR, CDR2 SFDVKD. The CDR3 sequence is 15 residues long. This clone showed up just once. The chain uses TRBV24-1 and TRBJ1-2; 9 bases are shared with TRBD1. The sequenced sample was peripheral blood. This clonotype was obtained from a man in his 60s with active or convalescent COVID-19. CDR3 region: CATSDHRQGGYGYTF. The DNA for the CDR3 is TGTGCCACCAGTGACCACCGACAGGGGGGCTATGGCTACACCTTC.